The clone carrying this T cell receptor (beta chain) was recorded many times. The source of the sample is a study of T cells in Graves' hyperthyroidism and ophthalmopathy. Using RNA transcripts as the source, TCR beta CDR3 regions were amplified. First-round RT-PCR with HTBI primers amplified the TCR CDR3 region. One entry per CDR3 protein, called by TCRdb with MiXCR from the multiplex PCR reads. The sample has 350,000 to 500,000 distinct CDR3 sequences; approximately 15% are singletons. The source material was blood. The sequence was obtained from a woman aged 18-29 years with Graves' hyperthyroidism.

The CDR3 DNA is TGTGCCAGTAGCCGCTCCAGGGGATTGAACACTGAAGCTTTCTTT. Encoded protein: CASSRSRGLNTEAFF. This rearrangement joins TRBV19 to TRBJ1-1, with a tentative D call TRBD1 (6 bases). The CDR3 length is 15 residues. Germline CDR1 reads LNHDA; CDR2 reads SQIVND (reference sequence). Trimming left V 6 bases short and J 0 bases short, with 14 bases between.